The 22 T cell receptor beta chains below come from one sample, sequenced in a study of OX40 agonist ivuxolimab in advanced cancers. This table comes from immunoSEQ multiplex PCR, and its TCRdb copy is limited to in-frame clones, with some not included. The sample consists of roughly 71,000 clones, about 90% of them appearing once. Sequenced material: CD4+ or CD8+ T cells sorted from blood, taken in a trial of the OX40 agonist ivuxolimab. The source of these receptors is an adult with an advanced solid tumor such as melanoma, head and neck, liver or kidney cancer.

In DNA, the CDR3 is TGTGCCAGCAGTGCTACCGGACAGGGGGCGAGCACAGATACGCAGTATTTT. Its protein is CASSATGQGASTDTQYF. The chain combines TRBV28 with TRBJ2-3, with TRBD1 matching 11 bases. Germline V gives CDR1 MDHEN, CDR2 SYDVKM. The CDR3 consists of 17 residues. The V gene end was trimmed by 5 bases and the J gene end by 0 bases; junction bases not matched to a gene: 7.

This clone was picked up one time. The CDR3 DNA reads TGTGCCACCAGCGGCGGAGAACGTGGTACGCAGTATTTT. Its translation is CATSGGERGTQYF. The V call is TRBV15, the J call TRBJ2-3, with unresolved D. The V end lost 5 bases, the J end lost 8 bases, and 14 bases lay between the germline ends. The CDR3 consists of 13 residues. In germline, CDR1 is LNHNV, CDR2 YYDKDF (reference sequence).

The chain links TRBV28 to TRBJ1-5; D is undetermined. Trimming took off 7 bases at V and 3 bases at J, with 13 bases between the two ends. The CDR3 runs to 14 residues. The germline V gene encodes CDR1 MDHEN and CDR2 SYDVKM. The CDR3 here is CASTGIRVNQPQHF. CDR3 nucleotides: TGTGCCAGCACGGGGATACGGGTCAATCAGCCCCAGCATTTT.

The table lists this clone with a count of one. The chain combines TRBV28 with TRBJ2-4; 7 positions match TRBD1. V lost 7 bases, J lost 3 bases, and 6 bases stayed unmatched. Germline V gene sequence: CDR1 MDHEN, CDR2 SYDVKM. This CDR3 is built from 14 residues. The CDR3 DNA is TGTGCCAGCACCCAGGGGACAGACAAAAACATTCAGTACTTC. This sequence encodes CASTQGTDKNIQYF.

V and J are TRBV12-5 and TRBJ1-1, with unresolved D. Germline lookup yields CDR1 LGHNT and CDR2 FRNRAP. Deletions cut 5 bases from V and 0 bases from J, with 13 bases between. This CDR3 has 15 residues. The CDR3 protein is CASGVMDWMNTEAFF. The CDR3, as DNA: TGTGCTAGTGGTGTCATGGATTGGATGAACACTGAAGCTTTCTTT.

This chain joins TRBV19 and TRBJ2-1; unclear D gene. V lost 4 bases and J 6 bases, leaving 10 bases between the germline ends. The CDR3 runs to 13 residues. Looked up from germline, CDR1 is LNHDA and CDR2 is SQIVND (reference sequence). The CDR3 reads CASSTPPSNEQFF. In nucleotides, the CDR3 is TGTGCCAGTAGTACCCCCCCCAGCAATGAGCAGTTCTTC.

The rearrangement uses TRBV6-6 and TRBJ1-3; 7 bases fit TRBD1. Trimming removed 4 bases from V and 2 bases from J; junction bases left unmatched: 5. CDR3 length equals 15 residues. Per the germline V gene, CDR1 is MNHNY and CDR2 is SVGAGI (reference sequence). CDR3 DNA sequence: TGTGCCAGCAGTTCTCAGGGGGGGACTGGAAACACCATATATTTT. This sequence encodes CASSSQGGTGNTIYF.

The chain is built from TRBV6-5 and TRBJ2-1; no reliable D call. Germline loops: CDR1 MNHEY, CDR2 SVGAGI. The V and J ends lost 0 bases and 6 bases respectively, with 6 bases between them. CDR3 size: 13 residues. The CDR3 sequence is CASSYSIVNEQFF. DNA of the CDR3: TGTGCCAGCAGTTACTCGATAGTCAATGAGCAGTTCTTC.

The V call is TRBV7-2, the J call TRBJ2-3, with a weak D call TRBD1 (5 bases). The CDR3 covers 12 residues. Germline assignment: CDR1 SGHTA and CDR2 FQGNSA. V lost 9 bases to trimming and J lost 6 bases, with 13 bases between them. The CDR3 spells CASIEWGDTQYF. The CDR3 coding sequence is TGTGCCAGTATCGAGTGGGGCGATACGCAGTATTTT.

V is TRBV7-9 and J is TRBJ2-1; 7 bases fit TRBD2. The length of the CDR3 is 14 residues. Trimming at V came to 3 bases and at J to 8 bases, leaving 7 bases not matched to a gene. Germline values: CDR1 SEHNR, CDR2 FQNEAQ (reference sequence). CDR3 sequence reads: CASSFSGGGDEQFF. The CDR3 bases are TGTGCCAGCAGCTTTAGCGGTGGGGGGGATGAGCAGTTCTTC.

The V and J genes are TRBV7-9 and TRBJ1-2; unclear D gene. The CDR3 extends over 14 amino acids. V was shortened by 0 bases and J by 2 bases, with 7 bases between the two germline ends. Germline lookup yields CDR1 SEHNR and CDR2 FQNEAQ (reference sequence). CDR3: CASSLAHGNYGYTF. CDR3 coding DNA: TGTGCCAGCAGCTTAGCCCACGGAAACTATGGCTACACCTTC.

This clone counts as medium-sized. The CDR3 region is CASSLRGGETQYF. The CDR3 DNA is TGTGCCAGCAGTTTGAGGGGAGGGGAGACCCAGTACTTC. The chain carries TRBV27 and TRBJ2-5; 7 bases agree with TRBD2. Germline V gene data show CDR1 as MNHEY and CDR2 as SMNVEV (reference sequence). J lost 5 bases, V lost 3 bases, and 3 bases had no gene match. The CDR3 sequence is 13 residues long.

This chain links TRBV7-6 with TRBJ1-1, with D hard to call. The CDR3 is made up of 17 amino acids. Deletions cut 0 bases from V and 1 base from J, with 15 bases between. The germline CDR1 and CDR2 sequences are SGHVS and FNYEAQ. The CDR3 spells CASSLAEAWEENTEAFF. The CDR3 region has the DNA TGTGCCAGCAGCTTAGCGGAGGCCTGGGAAGAGAACACTGAAGCTTTCTTT.

The V and J genes are TRBV7-3 and TRBJ2-1; D is possibly TRBD2 (6 bases). In germline, CDR1 is SGHTA, CDR2 FQGTGA. The CDR3 contains 15 residues. V was shortened by 2 bases and J by 3 bases, with 11 bases between the two germline ends. The CDR3 nucleotides read TGTGCCAGCAGCTTAGGGGCGGAGGGCTACAATGAGCAGTTCTTC. Its translation: CASSLGAEGYNEQFF.

This chain joins TRBV4-1 and TRBJ2-3; 15 positions agree with TRBD2. CDR3 length equals 18 residues. Germline V gene sequence: CDR1 MGHRA, CDR2 YSYEKL. V lost 3 bases and J lost 2; bases outside the gene matches: 6. CDR3 nucleotides: TGCGCCAGCAGCCACCGGACTAGCGGGAGGGCAGACACAGATACGCAGTATTTT. As protein: CASSHRTSGRADTDTQYF.

The V gene is TRBV4-2, the J gene TRBJ1-3, with 7 nucleotides matching TRBD1. Germline CDR1 and CDR2: LGHNA and YNFKEQ. The length of the CDR3 is 13 residues. With 2 bases clipped from V and 12 bases from J, the junction kept 7 bases outside the gene matches. The CDR3 region has the DNA TGTGCCAGCAGCCAATTCTTACAGGGGCGCATATATTTT. Its protein is CASSQFLQGRIYF.

This chain connects TRBV5-1 to TRBJ2-2, with D tentatively TRBD1 or TRBD2 (5 bases each). Trimming took 7 bases from V and 2 from J, leaving 15 bases between them. The germline CDR1 and CDR2 sequences are SGHRS and YFSETQ. The CDR3 length is 15 residues. CDR3 in amino acids: CASGGWTRNTGELFF. CDR3 in DNA: TGCGCCAGCGGGGGTTGGACCCGCAACACCGGGGAGCTGTTTTTT. Full variable domain (missing parts from reference TRBV5-1 and TRBJ2-2): KAGVTQTPRYLIKTRGQQVTLSCSPISGHRSVSWYQQTPGQGLQFLFEYFSETQRNKGNFPGRFSGRQFSNSRSEMNVSTLELGDSALYLCASGGWTRNTGELFFGEGSRLTVL.

The chain recombines TRBV18 with TRBJ2-1; TRBD1 or TRBD2 may be the D gene (5 bases each). This CDR3 contains 14 residues. The ends were cut back, 6 bases at V and 4 bases at J, with 13 bases in the middle. Germline V gene sequence: CDR1 KGHSH, CDR2 LQKENI. This CDR3 reads CASSRGTLYNEQFF. CDR3 sequence (DNA): TGTGCCAGCTCCAGAGGGACCCTGTACAATGAGCAGTTCTTC.

V and J are TRBV12-5 and TRBJ2-3; D not resolved. Germline CDR1 reads LGHNT; CDR2 reads FRNRAP. Trimming removed 3 bases from V and 5 bases from J, with 9 bases in between. The CDR3 is 13 amino acids. In DNA form, the CDR3 reads TGTGCTAGTGGTTTACCCCCGGGAGATACGCAGTATTTT. It translates to CASGLPPGDTQYF.

The chain is built from TRBV4-3 and TRBJ2-7; perhaps TRBD2 as D (5 bases). V was pared by 0 bases and J by 2 bases, with 8 bases between. The CDR3 consists of 14 residues. The V gene's germline CDR1 is LGHNA and CDR2 YSLEER. CDR3 nucleotides: TGCGCCAGCAGCCAAGAAGAGGGCACCTACGAGCAGTACTTC. The encoded protein is CASSQEEGTYEQYF.

This chain links TRBV4-3 with TRBJ1-1, with D possibly being TRBD1 (6 bases). The V end lost 4 bases, the J end lost 5 bases, and 17 bases lay between the germline ends. The germline gives CDR1 LGHNA, CDR2 YSLEER. CDR3 length: 15 residues. CDR3 DNA sequence: TGCGCCAGCAGCCCAGCCCCTTCAGGGGATACTGAAGCTTTCTTT. Residues: CASSPAPSGDTEAFF.

The chain links TRBV11-2 to TRBJ2-2; 7 positions match TRBD2. With 6 bases clipped from V and 0 bases from J, the junction kept 4 bases outside the gene matches. This CDR3 is built from 15 residues. Germline CDR1 reads SGHAT; CDR2 reads FQNNGV. CDR3 amino acids: CASRQTSANTGELFF. Here the CDR3 DNA reads TGTGCCAGCAGACAAACTAGCGCGAACACCGGGGAGCTGTTTTTT.